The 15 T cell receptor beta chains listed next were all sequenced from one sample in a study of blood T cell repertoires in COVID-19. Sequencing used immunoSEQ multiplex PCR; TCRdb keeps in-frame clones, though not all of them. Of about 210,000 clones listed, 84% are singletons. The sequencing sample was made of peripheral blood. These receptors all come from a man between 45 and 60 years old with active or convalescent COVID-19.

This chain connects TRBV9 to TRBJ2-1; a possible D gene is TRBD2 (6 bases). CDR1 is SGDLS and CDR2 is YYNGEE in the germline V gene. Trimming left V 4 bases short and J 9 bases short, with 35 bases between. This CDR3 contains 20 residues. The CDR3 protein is CASSSAGFSGLMGDLGEQFF. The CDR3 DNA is TGTGCCAGCAGCTCGGCGGGATTTTCGGGATTGATGGGGGATTTAGGTGAGCAGTTCTTC.

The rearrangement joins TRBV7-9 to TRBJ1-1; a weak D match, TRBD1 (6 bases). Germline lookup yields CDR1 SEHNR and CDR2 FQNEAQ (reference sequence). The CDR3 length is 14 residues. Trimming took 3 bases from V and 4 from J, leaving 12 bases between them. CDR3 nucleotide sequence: TGTGCCAGCAGCTTTCAGGGGAGAAGCACTGAAGCTTTCTTT. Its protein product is CASSFQGRSTEAFF.

In DNA form, the CDR3 reads TGTGCCAGTAGTATAAGGACAGGGAAAGATCAGCCCCAGCATTTT. Its protein product is CASSIRTGKDQPQHF. The V gene is TRBV19, the J gene TRBJ1-5; TRBD1 aligns across 8 bases. Germline CDR1 and CDR2: LNHDA and SQIVND (reference sequence). The CDR3 is 15 residues long. V trimming: 2 bases; J trimming: 5 bases; junction bases outside the gene matches: 5.

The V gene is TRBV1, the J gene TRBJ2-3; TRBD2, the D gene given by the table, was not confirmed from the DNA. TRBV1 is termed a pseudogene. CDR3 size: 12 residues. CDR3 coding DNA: TGCACCAGCAGCCCCTCCCCGGATACGCAGTATTTT. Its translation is CTSSPSPDTQYF.

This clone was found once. CDR3 sequence: CASSIQSGRVVNEQFF. CDR3 nucleotides: TGTGCCAGTAGTATTCAAAGCGGGAGGGTGGTCAATGAGCAGTTCTTC. The V gene is TRBV19, the J gene TRBJ2-1; 10 nucleotides align to TRBD2. Looked up from germline, CDR1 is LNHDA and CDR2 is SQIVND (reference sequence). The CDR3 has 16 amino acids. With V trimmed by 3 bases and J by 6 bases, 8 bases remained unmatched. The full variable domain, rest sourced from reference TRBV19 and TRBJ2-1, is DGGITQSPKYLFRKEGQNVTLSCEQNLNHDAMYWYRQDPGQGLRLIYYSQIVNDFQKGDIAEGYSVSREKKESFPLTVTSAQKNPTAFYLCASSIQSGRVVNEQFFGPGTRLTVL.

CDR3 nucleotides: TGTGCCAGCAGCCCAAGGGGGCGGGACACTGAAGCTTTCTTT. This gives the protein CASSPRGRDTEAFF. The chain combines TRBV3-1 (or the pseudogene TRBV3-2) with TRBJ1-1, with 7 bases lining up with TRBD1. Germline CDR1 reads LGHDT; CDR2 reads YNNKEL (reference sequence). There are 14 residues in the CDR3. V shed 4 bases and J 3 bases; nucleotides not matched to a gene: 5.

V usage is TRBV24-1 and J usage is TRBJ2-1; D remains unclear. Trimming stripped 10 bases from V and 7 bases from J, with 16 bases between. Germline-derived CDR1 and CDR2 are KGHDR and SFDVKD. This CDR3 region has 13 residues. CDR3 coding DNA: TGTGCCACTTCCCGAGGCCCCAAGAATGAGCAGTTCTTC. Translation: CATSRGPKNEQFF.

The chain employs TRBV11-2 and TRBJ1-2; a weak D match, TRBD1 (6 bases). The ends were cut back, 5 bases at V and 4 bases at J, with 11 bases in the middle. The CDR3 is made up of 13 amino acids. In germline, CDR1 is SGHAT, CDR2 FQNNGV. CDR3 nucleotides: TGTGCCAGCAGCCAGACAGGCGGCTATGGCTACACCTTC. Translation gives CASSQTGGYGYTF.

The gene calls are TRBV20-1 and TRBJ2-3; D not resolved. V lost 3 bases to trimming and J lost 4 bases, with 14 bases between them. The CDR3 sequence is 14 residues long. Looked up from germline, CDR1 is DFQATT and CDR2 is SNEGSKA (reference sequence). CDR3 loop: CSASDSVVADTQYF. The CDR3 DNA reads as TGCAGTGCTAGTGACTCGGTGGTTGCAGATACGCAGTATTTT.

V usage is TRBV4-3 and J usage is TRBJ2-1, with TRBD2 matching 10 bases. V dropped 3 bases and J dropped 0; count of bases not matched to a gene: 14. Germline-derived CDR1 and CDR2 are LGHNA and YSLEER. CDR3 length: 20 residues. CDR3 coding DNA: TGCGCCAGCAGCCAGGATCTAGAGGGTAGCGGGAGGAGCTCCTACAATGAGCAGTTCTTC. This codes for CASSQDLEGSGRSSYNEQFF.

The CDR3 DNA reads as TGTGCCAGCAGCCCACCGGACAGGCGAAATTCACCCCTCCACTTT. It specifies CASSPPDRRNSPLHF. V is TRBV6-5 and J is TRBJ1-6; 7 bases fit TRBD1. V was clipped by 6 bases and J by 7 bases; unmatched bases: 9. Germline V gene data show CDR1 as MNHEY and CDR2 as SVGAGI. This CDR3 is 15 amino acids long.

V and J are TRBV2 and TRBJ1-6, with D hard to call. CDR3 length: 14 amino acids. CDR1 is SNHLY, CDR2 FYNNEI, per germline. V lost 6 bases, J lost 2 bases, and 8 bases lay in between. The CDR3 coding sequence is TGTGCCAGCAGCAATACAGCCTATAATTCACCCCTCCACTTT. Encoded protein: CASSNTAYNSPLHF.

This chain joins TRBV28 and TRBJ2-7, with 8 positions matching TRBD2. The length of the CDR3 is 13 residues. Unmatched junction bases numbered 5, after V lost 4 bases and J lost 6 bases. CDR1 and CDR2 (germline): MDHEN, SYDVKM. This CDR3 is CASSWTSTGEQYF. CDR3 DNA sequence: TGTGCCAGCAGTTGGACTAGCACGGGCGAGCAGTACTTC.

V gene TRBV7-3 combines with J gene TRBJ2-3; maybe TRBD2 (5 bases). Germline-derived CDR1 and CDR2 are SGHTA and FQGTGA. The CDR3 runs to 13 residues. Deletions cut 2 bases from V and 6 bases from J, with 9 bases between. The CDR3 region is CASSLEREDTQYF. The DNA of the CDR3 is TGTGCCAGCAGCTTAGAGAGGGAGGATACGCAGTATTTT.

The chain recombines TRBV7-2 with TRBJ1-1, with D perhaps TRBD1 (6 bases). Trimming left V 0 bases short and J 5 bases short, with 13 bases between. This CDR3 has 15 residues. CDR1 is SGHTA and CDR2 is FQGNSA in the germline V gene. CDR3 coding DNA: TGTGCCAGCAGCTTAGCGGGAAGGGGGAAAACTGAAGCTTTCTTT. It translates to CASSLAGRGKTEAFF.